The 21 T cell receptor beta chains below all came from one sample that was sequenced in a study of T cell repertoires in cytomegalovirus infection. Their antigen targets remain unknown. A single record per CDR3 protein comes from TCRdb applying MiXCR to the reads. Of 450,000 to 600,000 distinct CDR3 sequences listed, roughly a third are singletons. The specimen was cultured PBMCs, collected from culture after CMV antigen stimulation. The source of these receptors is a human donor in good health (CMV status not recorded). Some clones in this sample may be carry-over from other donors' samples.

The chain has TRBV6-2 or TRBV6-3 and TRBJ2-3; the match to TRBD2 covers 7 bases. Germline V gene data show CDR1 as MNHEY and CDR2 as SVGEGT. The length of the CDR3 is 13 residues. V gave up 6 bases and J gave up 6 bases; unmatched junction bases: 6. The CDR3 here is CASSPRGMDTQYF. CDR3 coding DNA: TGTGCCAGCAGCCCGCGGGGGATGGATACGCAGTATTTT.

This clonotype was counted between two and nine times. CDR3 nucleotide sequence: TGTGCCAGCAGCTCCGGACTAGGGGCCGGGGAGCTGTTTTTT. Protein product: CASSSGLGAGELFF. The rearrangement links TRBV7-9 to TRBJ2-2, with 7 bases identical to TRBD2. V dropped 4 bases and J dropped 6; count of bases not matched to a gene: 5. From germline, CDR1 is SEHNR and CDR2 FQNEAQ (reference sequence). The CDR3 contains 14 residues.

There are a few counts of this clonotype. The chain couples TRBV10-3 to TRBJ2-3; 8 bases are shared with TRBD2. CDR1 ENHRY and CDR2 SYGVKD come from the germline V gene. This CDR3 region has 15 residues. Trimming at V came to 3 bases and at J to 4 bases, leaving 6 bases not matched to a gene. The CDR3 spells CAISESGSQPDTQYF. The CDR3, as DNA: TGTGCCATCAGTGAAAGCGGGAGTCAGCCAGATACGCAGTATTTT.

The CDR3 loop reads CATRSSEQETQYF. The DNA for the CDR3 is TGTGCCACTCGGTCTAGCGAACAAGAGACCCAGTACTTC. The chain carries TRBV19 and TRBJ2-5; TRBD2 is a possible D gene (6 bases). The ends were cut back, 10 bases at V and 2 bases at J, with 14 bases in the middle. The V gene's germline CDR1 is LNHDA and CDR2 SQIVND (reference sequence). The CDR3 sequence is 13 residues long.

This clonotype was counted a few times. This chain links TRBV28 with TRBJ2-7; TRBD1 matches at 8 bases. V shed 5 bases, J shed 2 bases, and the junction held 8 bases outside the gene matches. This CDR3 has 15 amino acids. Germline V gene sequence: CDR1 MDHEN, CDR2 SYDVKM. This CDR3 reads CASSQAGGLTYEQYV. CDR3 bases: TGTGCCAGCAGTCAAGCAGGGGGCCTAACCTACGAGCAGTACGTC.

V gene TRBV12-3 or TRBV12-4 combines with J gene TRBJ1-2; the D gene is possibly TRBD1 (6 bases). V lost 8 bases, J lost 5 bases, and 24 bases lay in between. CDR3 length equals 16 residues. The CDR3 region has the DNA TGTGCCAGCGGACAGTACAGGCTGGCCGCGGCGTATGGCTACACCTTC. Translated: CASGQYRLAAAYGYTF.

V and J are TRBV6-6 and TRBJ1-2; 8 nucleotides align to TRBD1. Per the germline V gene, CDR1 is MNHNY and CDR2 is SVGAGI (reference sequence). V lost 5 bases to trimming and J lost 3 bases; unmatched junction nucleotides: 8. This CDR3 is built from 15 residues. The CDR3 region has the DNA TGTGCCAGCAGTCCGACCCCGACAGGGGACTATGGCTACACCTTC. It is translated as CASSPTPTGDYGYTF.

There are many counts of this clonotype. The chain has TRBV7-2 and TRBJ1-4, with TRBD1 matching over 12 bases. J was trimmed by 6 bases and V by 2 bases; bases with no gene match: 10. CDR1 is SGHTA, CDR2 FQGNSA, per germline. The CDR3 spans 18 residues. The CDR3 nucleotides read TGTGCCAGCAGCTTAAGGGACAGGGGGCTCGGGAGAGATGAAAAACTGTTTTTT. This sequence encodes CASSLRDRGLGRDEKLFF.

There are a few counts of this clonotype. The chain carries TRBV7-8 and TRBJ2-7; D may be TRBD1 (5 bases). The CDR3 contains 16 residues. V was trimmed by 2 bases and J by 5 bases, leaving 19 bases between them. Looked up from germline, CDR1 is SGHVS and CDR2 is FQNEAQ. CDR3 DNA sequence: TGTGCCAGCAGCTTATCCCCTTTCTGGGGCATTGACGAGCAGTACTTC. Its translation is CASSLSPFWGIDEQYF.

This clonotype was detected a few times. This chain links TRBV7-2 with TRBJ1-6; 10 bases map to TRBD1. The ends lost 5 bases at V and 9 bases at J; junction bases unmatched: 4. The CDR3 length is 14 residues. Germline V gene sequence: CDR1 SGHTA, CDR2 FQGNSA. The CDR3 DNA is TGTGCCAGCAGCCTCGGGACAGGGGTTTCACCCCTCCACTTT. This encodes CASSLGTGVSPLHF.

This clonotype appeared a few times. The chain employs TRBV7-2 and TRBJ2-7; D gene ambiguous. Per germline, CDR1 SGHTA and CDR2 FQGNSA. This CDR3 has 14 amino acids. The V gene lost 1 base and the J gene lost 6 bases, with 13 bases spanning the gap. CDR3 DNA sequence: TGTGCCAGCAGCTTAGGAAGGACCCCAGCCGAGCAGTACTTC. Translation gives CASSLGRTPAEQYF.

Only a few counts were recorded for this clonotype. The chain links TRBV12-5 to TRBJ2-2; D is perhaps TRBD2 (6 bases). Germline CDR1 reads LGHNT; CDR2 reads FRNRAP. CDR3 length: 14 residues. The ends were cut back, 6 bases at V and 1 base at J, with 9 bases in the middle. This chain's CDR3 is CASGFGGNTGELFF. The CDR3 DNA reads TGTGCTAGTGGCTTCGGGGGGAACACCGGGGAGCTGTTTTTT.

Only a few counts were recorded for this clonotype. The chain combines TRBV4-3 with TRBJ2-3; D may match TRBD1 or TRBD2 (6 bases each). Germline values: CDR1 LGHNA, CDR2 YSLEER. The V gene lost 0 bases and the J gene lost 6 bases, with 7 bases spanning the gap. This CDR3 comprises 13 residues. In DNA, the CDR3 is TGCGCCAGCAGCCAAGAGGGGGGCGATACGCAGTATTTT. Protein: CASSQEGGDTQYF.

This clonotype was seen more than once but under ten times. The chain's CDR3 is CAISSALTSGRDEQFF. The CDR3, as DNA: TGTGCCATCAGCTCGGCCCTGACTAGCGGGAGGGATGAGCAGTTCTTC. V usage is TRBV10-3 and J usage is TRBJ2-1; 14 bases match TRBD2. This CDR3 region has 16 residues. The J segment lost 8 bases and the V segment lost 6 bases, leaving 9 bases of the junction unmatched. Germline V gives CDR1 ENHRY, CDR2 SYGVKD.

This clonotype appeared a few times. The rearrangement uses TRBV19 and TRBJ1-5, with D possibly being TRBD1 (5 bases). The germline V gene encodes CDR1 LNHDA and CDR2 SQIVND (reference sequence). The ends were cut back, 5 bases at V and 3 bases at J, with 11 bases in the middle. This CDR3 is 14 amino acids long. The CDR3 DNA sequence: TGTGCCAGTAGTCCTGACAGAGCCAATCAGCCCCAGCATTTT. Protein sequence: CASSPDRANQPQHF.

The chain employs TRBV7-2 and TRBJ2-7, with D hard to call. V dropped 2 bases and J dropped 0 bases, with 11 bases sitting between them. The germline CDR1 and CDR2 sequences are SGHTA and FQGNSA. This CDR3 comprises 15 residues. CDR3 protein: CASSLFSESSYEQYF. The CDR3 DNA sequence: TGTGCCAGCAGCTTATTTTCTGAAAGCTCCTACGAGCAGTACTTC.

V is TRBV11-2 and J is TRBJ2-5, with D possibly being TRBD2 (5 bases). CDR1 is SGHAT and CDR2 is FQNNGV in the germline V gene. This CDR3 has 16 residues. V dropped 5 bases and J dropped 2 bases, with 18 bases sitting between them. As DNA, the CDR3 is TGTGCCAGCAGCCCAAGACTAACGACTTCTCAAGAGACCCAGTACTTC. Translation: CASSPRLTTSQETQYF.

The chain couples TRBV12-3 or TRBV12-4 to TRBJ2-7, with D maybe TRBD1 (5 bases). V was shortened by 3 bases and J by 2 bases, with 20 bases between the two germline ends. The CDR3 covers 17 residues. In DNA form, the CDR3 reads TGTGCCAGCAGTTTGTGGGGCGGCGGCACAAATACCTACGAGCAGTACTTC. This codes for CASSLWGGGTNTYEQYF.

This clonotype has at least ten counts. This chain uses TRBV4-1 with TRBJ2-1; 12 nucleotides line up with TRBD2. CDR3 size: 18 residues. J lost 1 base, V lost 1 base, and 5 bases had no gene match. Germline V gives CDR1 MGHRA, CDR2 YSYEKL. DNA for the CDR3: TGCGCCAGCAGCCAAGGGACTAGCGGGACCGGGTCCTACAATGAGCAGTTCTTC. Translation gives CASSQGTSGTGSYNEQFF.

This clonotype was detected only a few times. The rearrangement uses TRBV7-2 and TRBJ2-3; 11 bases fit TRBD2. CDR1 SGHTA and CDR2 FQGNSA come from the germline V gene. The CDR3 runs 15 residues. V trimming: 5 bases; J trimming: 2 bases; junction bases outside the gene matches: 3. The CDR3 sequence is CASSPLAGDTDTQYF. CDR3 in DNA: TGTGCCAGCAGCCCACTAGCGGGGGACACAGATACGCAGTATTTT.

J is TRBJ2-1 and V is TRBV14; TRBD1 or TRBD2 may be the D gene (5 bases each). The V end was cut by 4 bases, the J end by 5 bases, with 18 bases between. The germline CDR1 and CDR2 sequences are SGHDN and FVKESK. There are 16 residues in the CDR3. CDR3 in DNA: TGTGCCAGCAGCCCGAAACCCCGAGGGGCGGACAATGAGCAGTTCTTC. Translation: CASSPKPRGADNEQFF.